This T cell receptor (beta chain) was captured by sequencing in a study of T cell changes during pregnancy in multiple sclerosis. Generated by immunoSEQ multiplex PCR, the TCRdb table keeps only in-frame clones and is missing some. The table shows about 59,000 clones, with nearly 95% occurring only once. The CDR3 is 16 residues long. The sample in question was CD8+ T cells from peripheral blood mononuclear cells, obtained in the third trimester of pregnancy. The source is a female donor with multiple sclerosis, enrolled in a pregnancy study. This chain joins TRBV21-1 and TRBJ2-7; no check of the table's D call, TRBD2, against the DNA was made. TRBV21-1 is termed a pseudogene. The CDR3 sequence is CASSISGRTSSYEQYF. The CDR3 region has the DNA TGTGCCAGCAGCATTTCGGGGCGGACTAGCTCCTACGAGCAGTACTTC.